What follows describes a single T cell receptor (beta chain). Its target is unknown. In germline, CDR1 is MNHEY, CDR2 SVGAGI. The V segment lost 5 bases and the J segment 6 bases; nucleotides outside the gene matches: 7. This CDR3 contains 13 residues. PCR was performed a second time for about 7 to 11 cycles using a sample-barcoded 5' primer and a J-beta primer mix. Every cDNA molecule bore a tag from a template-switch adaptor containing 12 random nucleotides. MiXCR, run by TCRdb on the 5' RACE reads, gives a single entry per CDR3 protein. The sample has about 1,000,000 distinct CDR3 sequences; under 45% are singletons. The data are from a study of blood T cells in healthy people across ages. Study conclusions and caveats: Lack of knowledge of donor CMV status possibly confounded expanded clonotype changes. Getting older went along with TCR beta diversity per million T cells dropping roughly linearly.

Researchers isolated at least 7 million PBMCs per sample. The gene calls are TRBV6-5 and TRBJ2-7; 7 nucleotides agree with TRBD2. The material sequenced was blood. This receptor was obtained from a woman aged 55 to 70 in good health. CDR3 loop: CASSRTSRFEQYF. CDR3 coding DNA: TGTGCCAGCAGTCGGACTAGTCGATTCGAGCAGTACTTC.